This paragraph covers one TCR beta chain sequence. Germline values: CDR1 LNHDA, CDR2 SQIVND (reference sequence). V lost 3 bases to trimming and J lost 0 bases; unmatched junction nucleotides: 3. The CDR3 extends over 15 amino acids. TCRdb keeps only in-frame clones here, not all; method: immunoSEQ multiplex PCR. The sample has tens of thousands of clones; about 90% are singletons. This specimen belongs to a study of blood T cell repertoires in COVID-19. Across the study: PBMCs, B-cell-depleted T cells, or T cells were the source of the cDNA or gDNA that made up the material.

The specimen was peripheral blood. This sequence was found in a woman between 50 and 59 years old with active or convalescent COVID-19. This sequence joins TRBV19 and TRBJ1-1, with 8 positions matching TRBD1. In nucleotides, the CDR3 is TGTGCCAGTAGTATTACGGGACAGGTGAACACTGAAGCTTTCTTT. Translation: CASSITGQVNTEAFF.